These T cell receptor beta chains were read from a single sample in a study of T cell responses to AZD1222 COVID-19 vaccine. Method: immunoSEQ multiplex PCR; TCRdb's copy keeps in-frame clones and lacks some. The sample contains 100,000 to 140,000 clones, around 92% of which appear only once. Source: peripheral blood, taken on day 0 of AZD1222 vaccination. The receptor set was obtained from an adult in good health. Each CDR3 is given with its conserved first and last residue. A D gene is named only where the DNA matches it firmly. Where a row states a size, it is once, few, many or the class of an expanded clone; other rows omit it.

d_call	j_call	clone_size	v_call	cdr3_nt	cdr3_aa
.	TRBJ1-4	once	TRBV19	TGTGCCAGTAGGCCCGACAGGTTTGGGCTGAGGGGGGAACTGTTTTTT	CASRPDRFGLRGELFF
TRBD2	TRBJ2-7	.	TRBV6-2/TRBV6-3	TGTGCCAGCAGTGACCCGGGACTAGCGGGACCTTACGAGCAGTACTTC	CASSDPGLAGPYEQYF
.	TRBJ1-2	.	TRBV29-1	TGCAGCGTTGAAGGGACCGGGGGCAAGTATGGCTACACCTTC	CSVEGTGGKYGYTF
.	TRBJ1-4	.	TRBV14	TGTGCCAGCAGCCAAGGCCTAAACTACAATGAAAAACTGTTTTTT	CASSQGLNYNEKLFF
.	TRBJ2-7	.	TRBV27	TGTGCCAGCAGTCACGGGCCCTACGAGCAGTACTTC	CASSHGPYEQYF
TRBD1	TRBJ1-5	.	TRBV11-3	TGTGCCAGCAGCCGTACAGGGGATCAGCCCCAGCATTTT	CASSRTGDQPQHF
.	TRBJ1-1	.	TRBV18	TGTGCCAGCTCACCACCGGAAGGAACGAGAACTGAAGCTTTCTTT	CASSPPEGTRTEAFF
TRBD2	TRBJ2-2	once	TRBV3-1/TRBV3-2	TGTGCCAGCAGCCATTGGGCTAGCGGGAGTACGGGCGGGGAGCTGTTTTTT	CASSHWASGSTGGELFF
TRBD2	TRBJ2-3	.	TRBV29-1	TGCAGCGTTGGGCTAGCGGTCACAGATACGCAGTATTTT	CSVGLAVTDTQYF
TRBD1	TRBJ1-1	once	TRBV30	TGTGCCTGGATGGGACAGGCGGTCACTGAAGCTTTCTTT	CAWMGQAVTEAFF
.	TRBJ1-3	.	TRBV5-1	TGCGCCAGCAGCTTGCGGGGCGGAGTCCCTTCTGGAAACACCATATATTTT	CASSLRGGVPSGNTIYF
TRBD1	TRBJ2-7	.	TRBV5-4	TGTGCCAGCAGCATCCCAGGGGGCGGTTGGGTCGAGCAGTACTTC	CASSIPGGGWVEQYF
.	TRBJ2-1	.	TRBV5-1	TGCGCCAGCCACTATACGGGAAGCTCCTACAATGAGCAGTTCTTC	CASHYTGSSYNEQFF
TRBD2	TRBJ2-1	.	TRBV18	TGTGCCAGCTCACCACGGACTAGCGGGAGTTCAAAGCACAATGAGCAGTTCTTC	CASSPRTSGSSKHNEQFF
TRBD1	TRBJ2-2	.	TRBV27	TGTGCCAGCACCGGGGACAGGGATTTGCCCGGGGAGCTGTTTTTT	CASTGDRDLPGELFF
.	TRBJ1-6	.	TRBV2	TGTGCCAGCAGTGAAGGAATCTGGTCACCCCTCCACTTT	CASSEGIWSPLHF
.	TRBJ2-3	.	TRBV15	TGTGCCACCAGCAAGGTGGGAGATACGCAGTATTTT	CATSKVGDTQYF
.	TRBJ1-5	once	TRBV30	TGTGCCTGGAGTGGGGGTTTTAATCAGCCCCAGCATTTT	CAWSGGFNQPQHF
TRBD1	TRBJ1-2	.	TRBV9	TGTGCCAGCAGCTCCAACAGGGGGCTTGGCTATGGCTACACCTTC	CASSSNRGLGYGYTF
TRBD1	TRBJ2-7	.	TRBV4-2	TGTGCCAGCAGCCAAGATAGAGGACAGGGGGGTCATGAGCAGTACTTC	CASSQDRGQGGHEQYF
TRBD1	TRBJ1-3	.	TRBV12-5	TGTGCTAGTGGTTTGGGGGGCAGGGGGCGTGCCGCTGGAAACACCATATATTTT	CASGLGGRGRAAGNTIYF
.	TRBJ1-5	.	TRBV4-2	TGTGCCAGCAGCCAAGTGGTAAGGACCAATCAGCCCCAGCATTTT	CASSQVVRTNQPQHF
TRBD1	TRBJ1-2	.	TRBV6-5	TGTGCCAGCAGCCCAAACAGGGGGCGAGATGGCTACACCTTC	CASSPNRGRDGYTF
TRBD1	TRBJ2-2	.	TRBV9	TGTGCCAGCAGCGTAGCCGGACAGGGGGGGACCGGGGAGCTGTTTTTT	CASSVAGQGGTGELFF
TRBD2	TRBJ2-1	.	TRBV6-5	TGTGCCAGCAGTTACCAACTAGCGGCTCTTTACAATGAGCAGTTCTTC	CASSYQLAALYNEQFF
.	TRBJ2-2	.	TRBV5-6	TGTGCCAGCAGCTTACAGGGATACACCGGGGAGCTGTTTTTT	CASSLQGYTGELFF
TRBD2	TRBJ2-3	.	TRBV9	TGTGCCAGCAGCGTGTCCAGCGGGAGGGCAGATACGCAGTATTTT	CASSVSSGRADTQYF
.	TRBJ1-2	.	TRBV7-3	TGTGCCAGCAGCTTAATGGGTAGGCAGGGGAACTATGGCTACACCTTC	CASSLMGRQGNYGYTF
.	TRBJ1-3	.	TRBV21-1	TGTGCCAGCAGCAAAGGGGGCGCGGACCGAAGAGACTCTGGAAACACCATATATTTT	CASSKGGADRRDSGNTIYF
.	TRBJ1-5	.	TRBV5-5	TGTGCCAGCAGCTCCTCAATGGGGCAGCCCCAGCATTTT	CASSSSMGQPQHF
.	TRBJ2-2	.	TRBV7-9	TGTGCCAGCAGCTTTTGGGGATCGGGGGAGCTGTTTTTT	CASSFWGSGELFF
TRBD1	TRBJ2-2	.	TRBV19	TGTGCCAGTAGTAAAAGTCCGGGACAGGGGAGACGCGTCACCGGGGAGCTGTTTTTT	CASSKSPGQGRRVTGELFF
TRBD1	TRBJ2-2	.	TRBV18	TGTGCCAGCTCACCTATCGACAGGGTAAACACCGGGGAGCTGTTTTTT	CASSPIDRVNTGELFF
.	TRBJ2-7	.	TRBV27	.	CASSSSSSYEQYF
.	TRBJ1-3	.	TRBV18	TGTGCCAGCTCACAGTCCTCTGGAAACACCATATATTTT	CASSQSSGNTIYF
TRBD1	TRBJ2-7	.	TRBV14	TGTGCCAGCAGCCAAGTTGGGGGACAGGGACGTGAGCAGTACTTC	CASSQVGGQGREQYF
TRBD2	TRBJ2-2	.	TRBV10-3	TGTGCCATCGGGGGGACTAAGGGCACCGGGGAGCTGTTTTTT	CAIGGTKGTGELFF
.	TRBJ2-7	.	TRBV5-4	TGTGCCAGCAGCTCCCAGCCGGGGGTAGTGAACGAGCAGTACTTC	CASSSQPGVVNEQYF
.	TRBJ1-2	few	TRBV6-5	TGTGCCAGCAGCCCCCCACAGGGTCATGGCTACACCTTC	CASSPPQGHGYTF
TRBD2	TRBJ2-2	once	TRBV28	TGTGCCAGCAGTTTAGGCCGCTGGCTAGCGGAGAACACCGGGGAGCTGTTTTTT	CASSLGRWLAENTGELFF
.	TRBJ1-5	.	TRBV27	TGTGCCAGCAGTTTGGGCAGAAATAGCAATCAGCCCCAGCATTTT	CASSLGRNSNQPQHF
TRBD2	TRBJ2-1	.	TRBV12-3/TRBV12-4	TGTGCCAGCACTGGCGGGAGGGAGAATGAGCAGTTCTTC	CASTGGRENEQFF
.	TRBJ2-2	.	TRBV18	TGTGCCAGCTCTCAGGACTCAGGCGTTCCCGGGGAGCTGTTTTTT	CASSQDSGVPGELFF
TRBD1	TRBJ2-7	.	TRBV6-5	TGTGCCAGCAGATCCGGGACAGCTTACTCCTACGAGCAGTACTTC	CASRSGTAYSYEQYF
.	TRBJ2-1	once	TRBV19	TGTGCCAGTAGTATGGGGGGAATTAATCGCCTAACCTACAATGAGCAGTTCTTC	CASSMGGINRLTYNEQFF
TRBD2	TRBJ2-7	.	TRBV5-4	TGTGCCAGCAGCTTGCCCGGGACTATGACCTACGAGCAGTACTTC	CASSLPGTMTYEQYF
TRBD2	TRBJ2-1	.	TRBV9	TGTGCCAGCAGCTGGACTAGCGGAGACAATGAGCAGTTCTTC	CASSWTSGDNEQFF
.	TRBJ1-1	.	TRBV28	TGTGCCAGCAGTTTAAGGTTTGGTTTGGGAGACACTGAAGCTTTCTTT	CASSLRFGLGDTEAFF
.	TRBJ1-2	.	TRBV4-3	TGCGCCAGCAGCCGAAGACCCCCAGGGAATGGCTACACCTTC	CASSRRPPGNGYTF